These 25 T cell receptor beta chains originate from one sample sequenced in a study of T cell repertoires in cytomegalovirus infection. TCRdb re-called the reads with MiXCR, one entry per CDR3 protein. The sample lists more than 500,000 distinct CDR3 sequences; approximately 15% were seen once. The sample taken for sequencing was CD8+ T cells from PBMCs. The receptors were sampled from a human donor in good health (CMV status not recorded). Some clones in this sample may be carry-over from other donors' samples.

With regard to this clonotype: With a much larger clone just one base away, this may be a read error. This chain connects TRBV27 to TRBJ2-2; tentatively, D is TRBD2 (6 bases). This CDR3 spans 16 amino acids. Per the germline V gene, CDR1 is MNHEY and CDR2 is SMNVEV (reference sequence). The V and J ends lost 7 bases and 5 bases respectively, with 20 bases between them. CDR3 sequence (DNA): TGTGCCAGCACCATGAGGCCGGGGGTGGCTACCGGGGAGCTGTTTTTT. This encodes CASTMRPGVATGELFF.

The chain combines TRBV9 with TRBJ2-7; D unclear. V was trimmed by 4 bases and J by 7 bases, leaving 18 bases between them. CDR1 and CDR2 from the germline V gene are SGDLS and YYNGEE. The CDR3 length is 14 residues. CDR3 amino acids: CASSPASGPREQYF. In DNA, the CDR3 is TGTGCCAGCAGCCCGGCATCGGGCCCTCGGGAGCAGTACTTC. The full variable domain, its missing parts supplied by reference TRBV9 and TRBJ2-7, is DSGVTQTPKHLITATGQRVTLRCSPRSGDLSVYWYQQSLDQGLQFLIQYYNGEERAKGNILERFSAQQFPDLHSELNLSSLELGDSALYFCASSPASGPREQYFGPGTRLTVT.

This clonotype showed up just a few times. This sequence joins TRBV20-1 and TRBJ1-1, with D possibly TRBD1 on 5 matching bases. CDR3 length equals 11 residues. CDR1 is DFQATT, CDR2 SNEGSKA, per germline (reference sequence). For the CDR3, the DNA is TGCAGCACCCACGGGGGAACTGAAGCTTTCTTT. Its protein is CSTHGGTEAFF.

As regards this clonotype: A much larger clone lies a single base off, so this may be a read error. No conserved phenylalanine or tryptophan ends this CDR3, so it is likely a read error. V and J are TRBV7-9 and TRBJ2-7; 7 nucleotides agree with TRBD1. Germline V gene sequence: CDR1 SEHNR, CDR2 FQNEAQ (reference sequence). The V and J ends lost 2 bases and 2 bases, in that order; junction bases with no gene match: 6. This CDR3 has 15 amino acids. The CDR3 is CASSLSDRATYEQYL. The CDR3 DNA sequence: TGTGCCAGCAGCTTATCTGACAGGGCAACCTACGAGCAGTACTTA.

This clonotype has only a few counts. V usage is TRBV20-1 and J usage is TRBJ1-2; tentative D call: TRBD1 (5 bases). The CDR3 is made up of 18 amino acids. V lost 1 base and J 3 bases, leaving 24 bases between the germline ends. Germline V gene sequence: CDR1 DFQATT, CDR2 SNEGSKA (reference sequence). The CDR3 loop reads CSARGGLAHSEAYYGYTF. CDR3 sequence (DNA): TGCAGTGCTAGAGGGGGGTTAGCACACTCAGAAGCCTACTATGGCTACACCTTC.

This clonotype was recorded a few times. The chain combines TRBV20-1 with TRBJ2-1, with 7 bases lining up with TRBD1. There are 14 residues in the CDR3. CDR1 and CDR2 from the germline V gene are DFQATT and SNEGSKA (reference sequence). J lost 0 bases, V lost 5 bases, and 4 bases had no gene match. CDR3 sequence (DNA): TGCAGTGCTGTGACAGGGAGCTCCTACAATGAGCAGTTCTTC. It encodes CSAVTGSSYNEQFF.

About this clonotype itself: The conserved closing phenylalanine or tryptophan is absent in this CDR3, likely reflecting a read error. This chain joins TRBV7-6 and TRBJ2-1; the match to TRBD2 covers 11 bases. The CDR3 is made up of 16 amino acids. Germline CDR1 reads SGHVS; CDR2 reads FNYEAQ. Germline trimming cut 6 bases from V and 6 bases from J; bases unmatched to any gene: 10. This chain's CDR3 is CASRGSGGARGNEQFL. CDR3 nucleotide sequence: TGTGCCAGCAGGGGTAGCGGGGGGGCCCGGGGCAATGAGCAGTTCTTA.

The rearrangement uses TRBV9 and TRBJ1-2, with TRBD1 identical over 9 bases. The CDR3 has 13 residues. Germline CDR1 SGDLS, CDR2 YYNGEE. J lost 4 bases, V lost 4 bases, and 2 bases had no gene match. This chain's CDR3 is CASSRDRAYGYTF. For the CDR3, the DNA is TGTGCCAGCAGCCGGGACAGGGCCTATGGCTACACCTTC. Using reference TRBV9 and TRBJ1-2 for the parts outside the CDR3, the full variable domain is DSGVTQTPKHLITATGQRVTLRCSPRSGDLSVYWYQQSLDQGLQFLIQYYNGEERAKGNILERFSAQQFPDLHSELNLSSLELGDSALYFCASSRDRAYGYTFGSGTRLTVV.

The rearrangement links TRBV2 to TRBJ2-7; D is undetermined. This CDR3 comprises 13 residues. The V end lost 8 bases, the J end lost 2 bases, and 13 bases lay between the germline ends. The germline V gene has CDR1 SNHLY and CDR2 FYNNEI. CDR3 DNA sequence: TGTGCCAGCTCCGGGCACGCTCCCTACGAGCAGTACTTC. This codes for CASSGHAPYEQYF.

This clonotype was counted ten times or more. V gene TRBV27 combines with J gene TRBJ2-7; no firm D call. The V end was cut by 5 bases, the J end by 3 bases, with 14 bases between. Per germline, CDR1 MNHEY and CDR2 SMNVEV (reference sequence). The CDR3 spans 14 residues. The CDR3 DNA reads TGTGCCAGCAGTACCCGAGCAGTACGCTACGAGCAGTACTTC. Translating gives CASSTRAVRYEQYF.

The rearrangement uses TRBV19 and TRBJ2-2; 10 bases match TRBD2. CDR1 LNHDA and CDR2 SQIVND come from the germline V gene (reference sequence). This CDR3 has 15 amino acids. V gave up 7 bases and J gave up 1 base; unmatched junction bases: 3. The CDR3 coding sequence is TGTGCCAGTAATCCTAGCGGGGGGAACACCGGGGAGCTGTTTTTT. Translated, it gives CASNPSGGNTGELFF.

A few counts support this clonotype. The chain uses TRBV5-1 and TRBJ2-7, with 8 bases lining up with TRBD2. The germline CDR1 and CDR2 sequences are SGHRS and YFSETQ. V dropped 0 bases and J dropped 6; count of bases not matched to a gene: 8. This CDR3 has 15 residues. CDR3 sequence reads: CASSLGQREIREQYF. The CDR3 coding sequence is TGCGCCAGCAGCTTGGGTCAGCGGGAGATCCGCGAGCAGTACTTC.

The sample holds many counts of this clonotype. Mismatch with germline at one junction end may stem from a read error. The chain employs TRBV4-2 and TRBJ1-3; TRBD1 matches at 7 bases. The germline V gene has CDR1 LGHNA and CDR2 YNFKEQ. The CDR3 sequence is 13 residues long. CDR3 residues: CASSRALGQPLNF. For the CDR3, the DNA is TGTGCCAGCAGCCGAGCGCTGGGACAGCCCCTGAATTTT.

This clonotype occurred many times. This sequence joins TRBV12-3 or TRBV12-4 and TRBJ2-1; weak D call: TRBD1 (6 bases). This CDR3 contains 14 residues. The V and J ends lost 1 base and 8 bases respectively, with 12 bases between them. CDR3 sequence: CASSLDRVGDEQFF. The CDR3 nucleotides read TGTGCCAGCAGTTTAGACAGGGTTGGCGATGAGCAGTTCTTC.

V gene TRBV27 combines with J gene TRBJ2-1, with 8 bases fitting TRBD1. Trimming took 2 bases from V and 4 from J; bases not matched to a gene: 4. The CDR3 spans 15 residues. Germline CDR1 is MNHEY and CDR2 is SMNVEV (reference sequence). The CDR3 protein is CASSLVGQAYNEQFF. The CDR3 nucleotides read TGTGCCAGCAGTTTAGTGGGACAGGCATACAATGAGCAGTTCTTC.

This clonotype appeared many times. This chain connects TRBV20-1 to TRBJ2-1; 7 bases fit TRBD1. V lost 1 base to trimming and J lost 7 bases; unmatched junction nucleotides: 4. The CDR3 runs 13 residues. CDR1 DFQATT and CDR2 SNEGSKA come from the germline V gene (reference sequence). The CDR3 region is CSARGGGSNEQFF. The CDR3 coding sequence is TGCAGTGCTAGAGGAGGGGGCTCAAATGAGCAGTTCTTC.

Many counts were recorded for this clonotype. The J gene is TRBJ2-1, the V gene TRBV12-5, with D possibly being TRBD2 (6 bases). The CDR3 has 18 amino acids. The germline V and J ends were trimmed by 1 base and 0 bases, with 16 bases remaining between them. Germline CDR1 is LGHNT and CDR2 is FRNRAP. This CDR3 reads CASGLGSGVGPSYNEQFF. Written as DNA, the CDR3 is TGTGCTAGTGGTTTGGGCTCGGGGGTGGGGCCCTCCTACAATGAGCAGTTCTTC.

The V and J genes are TRBV5-5 and TRBJ2-5; no reliable D call. The V gene lost 1 base and the J gene lost 0 bases, with 7 bases spanning the gap. The CDR3 is made up of 14 amino acids. In germline, CDR1 is SGHKS, CDR2 YYEKEE (reference sequence). CDR3 in DNA: TGTGCCAGCAGCTTGAACGTCTACCAAGAGACCCAGTACTTC. This gives the protein CASSLNVYQETQYF.

Note on this clonotype: The junction departs from germline at one end; a sequencing error may be responsible. This rearrangement joins TRBV14 to TRBJ2-2; 10 bases align to TRBD2. CDR3 length: 16 amino acids. Germline V lookup: CDR1 SGHDN, CDR2 FVKESK. The CDR3 bases are TGTGCCAGCAGCCGTCGGCTAGCGGGAGCGACCGGGGTGCTGTTTTTT. It codes for CASSRRLAGATGVLFF.

This clonotype was picked up many times. This sequence joins TRBV6-5 and TRBJ2-7; 7 bases map to TRBD1. This CDR3 spans 15 amino acids. Germline trimming cut 0 bases from V and 3 bases from J; bases unmatched to any gene: 5. From germline, CDR1 is MNHEY and CDR2 SVGAGI. The DNA for the CDR3 is TGTGCCAGCAGTTACTCTGGGGGACAGCTCTACGAGCAGTACTTC. Its translation: CASSYSGGQLYEQYF.

This clonotype was recorded a few times. The V call is TRBV20-1, the J call TRBJ2-3; D remains ambiguous. This CDR3 comprises 14 residues. The germline V and J ends were trimmed by 1 base and 1 base, with 9 bases remaining between them. Germline V gene lookup returns CDR1 DFQATT and CDR2 SNEGSKA (reference sequence). CDR3: CSARVGKGTDTQYF. DNA for the CDR3: TGCAGTGCTAGAGTTGGGAAGGGCACAGATACGCAGTATTTT.

With regard to this clonotype: A read error is likely, as this CDR3 ends without the conserved phenylalanine or tryptophan. The chain links TRBV27 to TRBJ2-7, with a possible D match to TRBD2 (6 bases). Germline CDR1 is MNHEY and CDR2 is SMNVEV (reference sequence). The V end lost 3 bases, the J end lost 0 bases, and 15 bases lay between the germline ends. This CDR3 has 16 amino acids. The CDR3: CASSFGRGPLSYEQYL. CDR3 nucleotides: TGTGCCAGCAGTTTCGGGCGGGGCCCCCTCTCCTACGAGCAGTACTTA.

This chain uses TRBV6-5 with TRBJ1-2; maybe TRBD1 (6 bases). V was cut by 0 bases and J by 8 bases, with 16 bases left in between. The CDR3 spans 15 residues. The germline gives CDR1 MNHEY, CDR2 SVGAGI. CDR3 bases: TGTGCCAGCAGTTACTCATCACAGGGCTTGAGGGGCTACACCTTC. Amino acid sequence: CASSYSSQGLRGYTF.

This clonotype was counted many times. This chain uses TRBV6-1 with TRBJ1-5; D remains ambiguous. Trimming removed 2 bases at V and 2 bases at J, with 16 bases between. Germline loops: CDR1 MNHNS, CDR2 SASEGT. This CDR3 comprises 17 residues. The CDR3 bases are TGTGCCAGCAGTGAAACCCGAACAGTTTGGGGCAATCAGCCCCAGCATTTT. Its translation: CASSETRTVWGNQPQHF.

This clonotype was recorded at least ten times. The gene calls are TRBV19 and TRBJ2-7; no definite D call. CDR3 length equals 14 residues. Trimming pared 0 bases from V and 3 bases from J, leaving 9 bases between. Germline V gives CDR1 LNHDA, CDR2 SQIVND (reference sequence). The CDR3 sequence is CASSIENESYEQYF. The CDR3, as DNA: TGTGCCAGTAGTATAGAGAACGAGAGCTACGAGCAGTACTTC. The full variable domain, rest sourced from reference TRBV19 and TRBJ2-7, is DGGITQSPKYLFRKEGQNVTLSCEQNLNHDAMYWYRQDPGQGLRLIYYSQIVNDFQKGDIAEGYSVSREKKESFPLTVTSAQKNPTAFYLCASSIENESYEQYFGPGTRLTVT.